The 21 T cell receptor beta chains reported below all come from one sample, sequenced in a study of blood T cell repertoires in COVID-19. Measured with immunoSEQ multiplex PCR; TCRdb has only the in-frame clones, and not every one. Of about 68,000 clones in the sample, approximately 91% are singletons; the top ten hold 2% to 3%. Sequencing was carried out using peripheral blood. These receptors were taken from a man aged 50 to 59 with COVID-19, enrolled during active disease.

J is TRBJ2-1 and V is TRBV28; D possibly corresponds to TRBD2 (11 bases). V was trimmed by 8 bases and J by 8 bases, leaving 22 bases between them. The V gene's germline CDR1 is MDHEN and CDR2 SYDVKM. CDR3 size: 15 residues. The CDR3 is CASSDRGTSGDEQFF. The CDR3 region has the DNA TGTGCCAGCTCGGACAGGGGGACTAGCGGTGATGAGCAGTTCTTC.

The chain uses TRBV15 and TRBJ2-1, with a weak D call TRBD2 (6 bases). The CDR3 is made up of 14 amino acids. Trimming cost V 0 bases and J 10 bases, with 13 bases left between them. Germline-derived CDR1 and CDR2 are LNHNV and YYDKDF (reference sequence). The CDR3 sequence is CATSRDLGGLEQFF. Written as DNA, the CDR3 is TGTGCCACCAGCAGAGATCTGGGAGGACTAGAGCAGTTCTTC.

The chain recombines TRBV23-1 with TRBJ2-7; 12 bases fit TRBD1. TRBV23-1 is an ORF, and what it does is uncertain. The trim removed 5 bases at V and 5 bases at J, leaving 7 bases unmatched. The CDR3 loop spans 15 amino acids. The CDR3 DNA reads as TGCGCCAGCAGTGCCCGGGACAGGGGGCTCCACGAGCAGTACGTC. Amino acids: CASSARDRGLHEQYV.

The chain has TRBV18 and TRBJ2-7, with 8 bases fitting TRBD2. This CDR3 has 16 amino acids. From germline, CDR1 is KGHSH and CDR2 LQKENI. V lost 0 bases and J lost 2; bases outside the gene matches: 6. The DNA for the CDR3 is TGTGCCAGCTCACCACCCCCTAGCGGGCATGCCTACGAGCAGTACTTC. Translation: CASSPPPSGHAYEQYF.

V gene TRBV18 combines with J gene TRBJ2-5; possible D gene TRBD1, 5 bases. The ends were cut back, 2 bases at V and 5 bases at J, with 12 bases in the middle. This CDR3 comprises 14 residues. Germline V gene data show CDR1 as KGHSH and CDR2 as LQKENI. In DNA, the CDR3 is TGTGCCAGCTCACCATACGGCCCAGGGGAGACCCAGTACTTC. This sequence encodes CASSPYGPGETQYF.

This chain joins TRBV5-4 and TRBJ1-2; TRBD1 matches at 7 bases. The CDR3 spans 14 residues. Germline CDR1 SGHNT, CDR2 YYREEE (reference sequence). After removal of 4 bases from V and 6 bases from J, the junction contained 9 bases not matched to a gene. CDR3 amino acids: CASSLGQFDDGYTF. DNA for the CDR3: TGTGCCAGCAGCCTGGGACAGTTCGATGATGGCTACACCTTC. Variable domain in full (rest from reference TRBV5-4 and TRBJ1-2): ETGVTQSPTHLIKTRGQQVTLRCSSQSGHNTVSWYQQALGQGPQFIFQYYREEENGRGNFPPRFSGLQFPNYSSELNVNALELDDSALYLCASSLGQFDDGYTFGSGTRLTVV.

V is TRBV6-2 or TRBV6-3 and J is TRBJ1-5, with D possibly being TRBD1 (5 bases). This CDR3 has 14 amino acids. In germline, CDR1 is MNHEY, CDR2 SVGEGT. Trimming cost V 2 bases and J 3 bases, with 8 bases left between them. The CDR3 DNA sequence: TGTGCCAGCAGTTACAGACAGTCCAATCAGCCCCAGCATTTT. Translating it yields CASSYRQSNQPQHF.

The V and J genes are TRBV29-1 and TRBJ1-2; D is unresolved. The V gene's germline CDR1 is SQVTM and CDR2 ANQGSEA. This CDR3 is 12 amino acids long. V dropped 3 bases and J dropped 8 bases, with 13 bases sitting between them. The CDR3 nucleotides are TGCAGCGTTGAGGGCCCGGCGGGGGGCTACACCTTC. Encoded protein: CSVEGPAGGYTF.

J is TRBJ2-2 and V is TRBV20-1; maybe TRBD1 (5 bases). Germline assignment: CDR1 DFQATT and CDR2 SNEGSKA (reference sequence). The CDR3 length is 14 residues. Trimming stripped 3 bases from V and 3 bases from J, with 11 bases between. CDR3 protein: CSASRVRDTGELFF. CDR3 DNA sequence: TGCAGTGCTAGTCGAGTCAGGGACACCGGGGAGCTGTTTTTT.

The rearrangement links TRBV3-1 (or the pseudogene TRBV3-2) to TRBJ2-1; 10 bases are a match to TRBD1. This CDR3 contains 15 residues. Unmatched junction bases numbered 11, after V lost 5 bases and J lost 10 bases. Germline V gene sequence: CDR1 LGHDT, CDR2 YNNKEL (reference sequence). Written as DNA, the CDR3 is TGTGCCAGCAGCACTGATTTGGGACAGGGGAAGGAGCAGTTCTTC. Amino acids: CASSTDLGQGKEQFF.

This clone appeared once. The genes are TRBV9 and TRBJ2-7; weak D call: TRBD2 (6 bases). The germline V gene has CDR1 SGDLS and CDR2 YYNGEE. V lost 4 bases and J lost 4, with 15 bases in between. The CDR3 is made up of 14 amino acids. CDR3 bases: TGTGCCAGCAGCCCCGGGGGTAGCCGGTACGAGCAGTACTTC. Amino acids: CASSPGGSRYEQYF.

V and J are TRBV6-5 and TRBJ1-1; no firm D call. This CDR3 is 14 amino acids long. Trimming cost V 7 bases and J 0 bases, with 12 bases left between them. Germline CDR1 reads MNHEY; CDR2 reads SVGAGI. The CDR3 loop is CASKDTGMNTEAFF. CDR3 nucleotides: TGTGCCAGCAAAGACACCGGTATGAACACTGAAGCTTTCTTT.

The V gene is TRBV28, the J gene TRBJ2-3; 9 nucleotides line up with TRBD2. CDR1 is MDHEN, CDR2 SYDVKM, per germline. This CDR3 has 15 amino acids. Germline trimming cut 2 bases from V and 5 bases from J; bases unmatched to any gene: 5. CDR3 sequence reads: CASSLHLAGRDTQYF. CDR3 nucleotides: TGTGCCAGCAGTTTACATCTAGCGGGAAGAGATACGCAGTATTTT.

This chain uses TRBV5-1 with TRBJ2-4; 8 bases are a match to TRBD1. V lost 4 bases, J lost 6 bases, and 6 bases stayed unmatched. The CDR3 totals 14 residues. The germline V gene encodes CDR1 SGHRS and CDR2 YFSETQ. The CDR3 loop is CASSEGQGLNIQYF. The CDR3 nucleotides read TGCGCCAGCAGCGAAGGACAGGGACTAAACATTCAGTACTTC. Looking up the rest from reference TRBV5-1 and TRBJ2-4 gives the full variable domain: KAGVTQTPRYLIKTRGQQVTLSCSPISGHRSVSWYQQTPGQGLQFLFEYFSETQRNKGNFPGRFSGRQFSNSRSEMNVSTLELGDSALYLCASSEGQGLNIQYFGAGTRLSVL.

The chain uses TRBV6-5 and TRBJ2-1, with D unclear. Trimming left V 6 bases short and J 14 bases short, with 23 bases between. Germline loops: CDR1 MNHEY, CDR2 SVGAGI. CDR3 length equals 14 residues. The CDR3 DNA reads as TGTGCCAGCAGCTTAACCCCGAAGTCCCCCAGAAAGTTCTTC. This encodes CASSLTPKSPRKFF.

The DNA for the CDR3 is TGTGCCAGCAGCTTGGGGGTAGCGGGAGAAGAGCAGTTCTTC. Protein product: CASSLGVAGEEQFF. This chain connects TRBV5-6 to TRBJ2-1, with 9 bases identical to TRBD2. The ends lost 0 bases at V and 10 bases at J; junction bases unmatched: 5. This CDR3 has 14 residues. CDR1 and CDR2 (germline): SGHDT, YYEEEE. Variable domain in full (rest from reference TRBV5-6 and TRBJ2-1): DAGVTQSPTHLIKTRGQQVTLRCSPKSGHDTVSWYQQALGQGPQFIFQYYEEEERQRGNFPDRFSGHQFPNYSSELNVNALLLGDSALYLCASSLGVAGEEQFFGPGTRLTVL.

The chain has TRBV19 and TRBJ1-1; D is unclear. Germline V gene sequence: CDR1 LNHDA, CDR2 SQIVND (reference sequence). The CDR3 extends over 13 amino acids. The V end was cut by 5 bases, the J end by 2 bases, with 9 bases between. This chain's CDR3 is CASSLGLNTEAFF. The CDR3 nucleotides read TGTGCCAGTAGTCTGGGCCTCAACACTGAAGCTTTCTTT.

The chain is built from TRBV2 and TRBJ2-1; 11 nucleotides align to TRBD2. V was clipped by 6 bases and J by 14 bases; unmatched bases: 9. CDR1 is SNHLY, CDR2 FYNNEI, per germline. This CDR3 has 13 residues. CDR3 protein: CASRGTSGMEKFF. CDR3 nucleotide sequence: TGTGCCAGCAGGGGGACTAGCGGTATGGAAAAGTTCTTC.

Comment on this clone: Different DNA sequences within this sample yield the same CDR3. This chain connects TRBV4-3 to TRBJ1-4, with TRBD1 matching over 7 bases. From germline, CDR1 is LGHNA and CDR2 YSLEER. The CDR3 loop spans 14 amino acids. After removal of 1 base from V and 8 bases from J, the junction contained 4 bases not matched to a gene. CDR3: CASSQGQGREKLFF. CDR3 nucleotides: TGCGCCAGCAGCCAAGGACAGGGTAGGGAAAAACTGTTTTTT.

The V and J genes are TRBV24-1 and TRBJ1-5; 9 positions match TRBD1. V trimming: 4 bases; J trimming: 2 bases; junction bases outside the gene matches: 2. This CDR3 region has 15 residues. Germline CDR1 KGHDR, CDR2 SFDVKD. The CDR3 nucleotides read TGTGCCACCAGTGACCGGACAGGGGGCAATCAGCCCCAGCATTTT. It specifies CATSDRTGGNQPQHF.

This chain joins TRBV9 and TRBJ2-2; 10 positions agree with TRBD1. Germline V lookup: CDR1 SGDLS, CDR2 YYNGEE. This CDR3 contains 16 residues. Unmatched junction bases numbered 7, after V lost 2 bases and J lost 6 bases. The CDR3 DNA reads TGTGCCAGCAGCGTCCAGACAGGGGGCGCCCCCGGGGAGCTGTTTTTT. It yields the protein CASSVQTGGAPGELFF.